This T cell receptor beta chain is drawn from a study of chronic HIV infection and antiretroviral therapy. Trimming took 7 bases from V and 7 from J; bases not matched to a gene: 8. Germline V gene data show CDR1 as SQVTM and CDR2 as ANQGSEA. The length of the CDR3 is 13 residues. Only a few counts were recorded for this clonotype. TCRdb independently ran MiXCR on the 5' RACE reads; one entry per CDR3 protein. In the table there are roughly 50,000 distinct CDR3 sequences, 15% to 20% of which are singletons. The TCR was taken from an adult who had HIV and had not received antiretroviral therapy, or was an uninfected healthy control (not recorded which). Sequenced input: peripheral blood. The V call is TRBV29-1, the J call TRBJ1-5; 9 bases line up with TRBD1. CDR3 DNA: TGCAGCGCAAGTCCCGGGACAGGGCAGCCCCAGCATTTT. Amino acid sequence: CSASPGTGQPQHF.